This TCR beta chain was recorded in a study of T cells expressing NK-cell markers. Germline lookup yields CDR1 SGHKS and CDR2 YYEKEE (reference sequence). The CDR3 totals 14 residues. TCRdb re-called the 5' RACE reads and catalogs CDR3 proteins one per entry, DNA excluded. This listing includes approximately 460,000 distinct CDR3 sequences. The chain is built from TRBV5-5 and TRBJ1-5; the D gene TCRdb calls, TRBD1, cannot be checked with no DNA. Sequenced input: blood T cells: a sorted CD56 or NKG2C T cell subset, CD4+ or CD8+ T cells, or bulk PBMC T cells (not recorded which). This receptor was identified in a woman between 18 and 70 years old in good health. The CDR3 region is CASSLWDSNQPQHF.